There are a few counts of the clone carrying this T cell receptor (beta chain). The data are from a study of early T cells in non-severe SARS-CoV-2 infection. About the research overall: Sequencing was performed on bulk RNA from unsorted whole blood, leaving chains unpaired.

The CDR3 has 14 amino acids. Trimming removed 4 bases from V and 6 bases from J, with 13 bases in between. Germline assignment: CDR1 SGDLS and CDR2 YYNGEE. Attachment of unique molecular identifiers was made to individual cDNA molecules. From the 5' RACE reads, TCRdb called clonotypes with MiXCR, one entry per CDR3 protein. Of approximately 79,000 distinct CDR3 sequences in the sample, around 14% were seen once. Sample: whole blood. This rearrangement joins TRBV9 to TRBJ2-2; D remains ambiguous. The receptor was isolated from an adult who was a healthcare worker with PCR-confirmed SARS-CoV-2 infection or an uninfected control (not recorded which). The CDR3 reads CASSPPPGSGELFF. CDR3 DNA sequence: TGTGCCAGCAGCCCCCCTCCCGGTTCCGGGGAGCTGTTTTTT.